The text below deals with one T cell receptor beta chain. Generated by immunoSEQ multiplex PCR, the TCRdb table keeps only in-frame clones and is missing some. The data show 640,000 or so clones, about two thirds seen once. The record originates from a study of shared clonotypes between healthy human individuals. Turning to the study itself: CD4 naive and memory got three plates each, CD8 naive two, CD8 memory one.

Germline V lookup: CDR1 MNHEY, CDR2 SVGAGI. V dropped 3 bases and J dropped 1 base, with 9 bases sitting between them. The CDR3 length is 14 residues. Partitioning of CD4+ cells yielded a CD45RA+ naive subset and a CD45RA-negative memory subset. This receptor was identified in a woman in her 30s in good health. The chain joins TRBV6-5 to TRBJ1-1; D is undetermined. Sequencing used memory CD4+ T cells sorted from blood. Documented subset: CD45RA-negative fraction. The CDR3 loop reads CASSYRGRNTEAFF. CDR3 DNA: TGTGCCAGCAGTTATAGAGGCAGGAACACTGAAGCTTTCTTT.